These T cell receptor beta chains were read from a single sample in a study of cytomegalovirus exposure and HLA in healthy donors. This table comes from immunoSEQ multiplex PCR, and its TCRdb copy is limited to in-frame clones, with some not included. The sample comprises around 190,000 clones, roughly a tenth of which are singletons, and 1% to 1.5% rests with the top ten. Sequencing was carried out using PBMCs. The receptor source for this set is a woman in her 30s in good health and CMV-seropositive. Each CDR3 is given with its conserved first and last residue. A D gene is named only where the DNA matches it firmly. Not every row has a clone size; where given, it reads once, few, many or a size class.

few	15	-	TRBV6-5	TRBJ2-1	CASSYAASNLLEQFF	TGTGCCAGCAGTTACGCGGCTAGCAATCTGCTTGAGCAGTTCTTC
-	13	TRBD2	TRBV29-1	TRBJ2-7	CSVGASGSYEQYF	TGCAGCGTTGGGGCTAGCGGGAGCTACGAGCAGTACTTC
-	13	-	TRBV18	TRBJ1-1	CASSPPGNTEAFF	TGTGCCAGCTCACCACCCGGGAACACTGAAGCTTTCTTT
-	13	TRBD1	TRBV6-5	TRBJ1-2	CASSRTGVYGYTF	TGTGCCAGCAGCAGGACAGGGGTTTATGGCTACACCTTC
few	15	-	TRBV10-3	TRBJ1-5	CAIGGGHLSNQPQHF	TGTGCCATCGGGGGGGGGCATCTTAGCAATCAGCCCCAGCATTTT
few	13	-	TRBV9	TRBJ1-1	CASSVEGSGGAFF	TGTGCCAGCAGCGTAGAAGGGTCCGGGGGAGCTTTCTTT
-	15	TRBD1	TRBV2	TRBJ2-5	CASSPGQGRGETQYF	TGTGCCAGCAGTCCGGGACAGGGGAGGGGGGAGACCCAGTACTTC
few	14	TRBD2	TRBV6-1	TRBJ2-3	CASSTSGGRDTQYF	TGTGCCAGTTCGACTAGCGGGGGTCGGGATACGCAGTATTTT
once	14	TRBD1	TRBV7-9	TRBJ1-2	CASSLDRANYCYTF	TGTGCCAGCAGCTTGGACAGGGCCAACTATTGCTACACCTTC
-	15	TRBD2	TRBV30	TRBJ2-1	CAWSIVTSGNNEQFF	TGTGCCTGGAGTATCGTTACTAGCGGGAACAATGAGCAGTTCTTC
-	16	-	TRBV19	TRBJ2-3	CASSLWTNTLTDTQYF	TGTGCCAGTAGTCTGTGGACAAATACTCTCACAGATACGCAGTATTTT
-	15	TRBD2	TRBV5-8	TRBJ2-1	CASSLGLALYNEQFF	TGTGCCAGCAGCTTGGGACTAGCGCTCTACAATGAGCAGTTCTTC
few	15	-	TRBV7-9	TRBJ1-1	CASSPRLRGSAEAFF	TGTGCCAGCAGCCCCCGTTTGCGGGGGAGTGCTGAAGCTTTCTTT
-	16	TRBD1	TRBV2	TRBJ2-7	CAQGGQGRGVSYEQYF	TGTGCCCAAGGGGGACAGGGGAGAGGAGTTTCCTACGAGCAGTACTTC
few	12	-	TRBV10-2	TRBJ2-1	CASKSGYNEQFF	TGCGCCAGCAAGTCGGGGTACAATGAGCAGTTCTTC
-	14	-	TRBV9	TRBJ2-2	CASSPPGYTGELFF	TGTGCCAGCAGCCCCCCAGGGTACACCGGGGAGCTGTTTTTT
-	13	-	TRBV30	TRBJ2-2	CAWSGTSTGELFF	TGTGCCTGGAGTGGAACTAGCACCGGGGAGCTGTTTTTT
-	15	TRBD1	TRBV4-1	TRBJ1-3	CASSLDRGNGNTIYF	TGCGCCAGCAGCCTGGACAGGGGGAATGGAAACACCATATATTTT
-	14	TRBD1	TRBV6-5	TRBJ1-2	CASSRTGGNYGYTF	TGTGCCAGCAGCAGGACAGGGGGAAACTATGGCTACACCTTC
few	15	TRBD1	TRBV10-3	TRBJ1-2	CAISEGTGTMAGYTF	TGTGCCATCAGTGAAGGGACAGGGACCATGGCTGGCTACACCTTC
-	17	TRBD1	TRBV19	TRBJ1-4	CASRQPGQEGKGEKLFF	TGTGCCAGTAGACAACCAGGACAGGAGGGCAAGGGAGAAAAACTGTTTTTT
few	12	TRBD1	TRBV4-1	TRBJ2-3	CASSAQGDTQYF	TGCGCCAGCAGCGCACAGGGGGATACGCAGTATTTT
few	14	TRBD2	TRBV5-1	TRBJ2-5	CASSTSGEQETQYF	TGCGCCAGCAGCACTAGCGGGGAGCAAGAGACCCAGTACTTC
-	13	-	TRBV29-1	TRBJ1-2	CSVEDRTGTGYTF	TGCAGCGTTGAAGATCGGACTGGAACTGGCTACACCTTC
-	13	-	TRBV5-6	TRBJ2-5	CASSKDSQETQYF	TGTGCCAGCAGCAAGGACAGCCAAGAGACCCAGTACTTC
-	14	TRBD1	TRBV14	TRBJ1-2	CASSQGRQGYGYTF	TGTGCCAGCAGCCAAGGAAGACAGGGGTATGGCTACACCTTC
-	14	-	TRBV19	TRBJ1-2	CASSITDSNYGYTF	TGTGCCAGTAGTATAACGGACAGTAACTATGGCTACACCTTC
-	14	-	TRBV5-1	TRBJ1-1	CASSLDQAAAEAFF	TGCGCCAGCAGCTTAGACCAGGCAGCCGCTGAAGCTTTCTTT
-	16	TRBD2	TRBV4-2	TRBJ2-5	CASSQDLSGGKETQYF	TGTGCCAGCAGCCAAGATCTGAGCGGGGGAAAAGAGACCCAGTACTTC
-	15	-	TRBV9	TRBJ2-5	CASSDTGALPETQYF	TGTGCCAGCAGCGACACTGGAGCCCTCCCGGAGACCCAGTACTTC
few	15	-	TRBV6-1	TRBJ2-1	CASSEQRHSYNEQFF	TGTGCCAGCAGTGAACAGAGACACTCCTACAATGAGCAGTTCTTC
-	14	TRBD1	TRBV6-6	TRBJ1-5	CASRKGQENQPQHF	TGTGCCAGCAGGAAGGGACAGGAGAATCAGCCCCAGCATTTT
-	16	TRBD2	TRBV5-6	TRBJ2-5	CASSYRGGRNQETQYF	TGTGCCAGCAGCTACCGCGGGGGGAGAAACCAAGAGACCCAGTACTTC
-	16	-	TRBV4-2	TRBJ2-3	CASSQVGLGSTDTQYF	TGTGCCAGCAGCCAAGTCGGGTTAGGAAGCACAGATACGCAGTATTTT
-	17	-	TRBV10-3	TRBJ2-7	CAISESGVTSSAYEQYF	TGTGCCATCAGTGAGTCTGGGGTCACTAGCTCCGCCTACGAGCAGTACTTC
-	17	TRBD1	TRBV18	TRBJ2-5	CASSRFSGQGLQETQYF	TGTGCCAGCTCACGGTTTAGCGGACAGGGCCTCCAAGAGACCCAGTACTTC
-	15	TRBD1	TRBV19	TRBJ2-2	CASSTGQGLTGELFF	TGTGCCAGTAGTACGGGACAGGGCCTCACCGGGGAGCTGTTTTTT
-	15	-	TRBV18	TRBJ2-1	CASSPGTSRNNEQFF	TGTGCCAGCTCACCAGGGACAAGTCGGAACAATGAGCAGTTCTTC
-	14	-	TRBV4-1	TRBJ1-1	CASSTPVVNTEAFF	TGCGCCAGCAGCACCCCAGTGGTGAACACTGAAGCTTTCTTT
few	15	-	TRBV6-5	TRBJ2-2	CASSLDWTNTGELFF	TGTGCCAGCTCCCTCGACTGGACTAACACCGGGGAGCTGTTTTTT
few	14	TRBD1	TRBV18	TRBJ1-2	CASSPGQGQDGYTF	TGTGCCAGCTCCCCCGGACAGGGGCAAGATGGCTACACCTTC
few	16	-	TRBV6-5	TRBJ1-1	CASSYSGTSEWTEAFF	TGTGCCAGCAGTTACTCGGGCACTTCAGAGTGGACTGAAGCTTTCTTT
few	14	TRBD1	TRBV6-5	TRBJ1-5	CASSPTGGGQPQHF	TGTGCCAGCAGTCCCACAGGGGGCGGCCAGCCCCAGCATTTT
-	14	-	TRBV10-3	TRBJ2-7	CAISGTPVPREQYF	TGTGCCATCAGCGGGACACCGGTTCCTAGGGAGCAGTACTTC
few	10	-	TRBV6-5	TRBJ2-7	CASGGREQYF	TGTGCCAGCGGGGGGAGGGAGCAGTACTTC
-	15	TRBD1	TRBV9	TRBJ1-2	CASSPRTGGSYGYTF	TGTGCCAGCAGCCCCCGGACAGGGGGGTCCTATGGCTACACCTTC
few	14	TRBD1	TRBV15	TRBJ2-7	CATSSPGQGTEQYF	TGTGCCACCAGCAGCCCGGGACAGGGAACCGAGCAGTACTTC
few	14	-	TRBV19	TRBJ1-1	CASSIVESGTEAFF	TGTGCCAGTAGTATAGTAGAGTCGGGCACTGAAGCTTTCTTT
-	16	-	TRBV19	TRBJ2-5	CASTPVGGRGQETQYF	TGTGCCAGTACCCCTGTCGGGGGAAGAGGCCAAGAGACCCAGTACTTC
few	16	-	TRBV7-8	TRBJ2-2	CASSLAAGLQGGELFF	TGTGCCAGCAGCTTAGCCGCCGGTCTCCAGGGCGGGGAGCTGTTTTTT
few	13	TRBD2	TRBV6-1	TRBJ2-5	CASSDTSGGTQYF	TGTGCCAGCAGTGATACTAGCGGGGGGACCCAGTACTTC
few	12	-	TRBV25-1	TRBJ1-1	CASRDWNTEAFF	TGTGCCAGCAGGGACTGGAACACTGAAGCTTTCTTT
few	17	-	TRBV4-1	TRBJ1-2	CASSQERRARGGSGYTF	TGCGCCAGCAGCCAAGAACGGAGGGCTAGGGGGGGCAGTGGCTACACCTTC
few	17	TRBD2	TRBV5-4	TRBJ2-1	CASSLGTSGRRYNEQFF	TGTGCCAGCAGCTTGGGGACTAGCGGGAGGAGGTACAATGAGCAGTTCTTC